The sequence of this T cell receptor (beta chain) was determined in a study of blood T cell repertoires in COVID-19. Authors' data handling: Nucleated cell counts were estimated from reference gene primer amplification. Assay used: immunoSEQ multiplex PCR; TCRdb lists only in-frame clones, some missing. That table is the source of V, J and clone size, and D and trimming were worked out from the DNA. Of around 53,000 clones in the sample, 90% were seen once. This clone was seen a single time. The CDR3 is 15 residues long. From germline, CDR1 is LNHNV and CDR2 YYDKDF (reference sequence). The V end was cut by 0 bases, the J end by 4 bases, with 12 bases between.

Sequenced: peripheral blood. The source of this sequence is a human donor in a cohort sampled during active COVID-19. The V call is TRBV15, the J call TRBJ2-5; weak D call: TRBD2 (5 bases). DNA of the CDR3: TGTGCCACCAGCAGAGAAGGGAGCCTCGGAGAGACCCAGTACTTC. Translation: CATSREGSLGETQYF.